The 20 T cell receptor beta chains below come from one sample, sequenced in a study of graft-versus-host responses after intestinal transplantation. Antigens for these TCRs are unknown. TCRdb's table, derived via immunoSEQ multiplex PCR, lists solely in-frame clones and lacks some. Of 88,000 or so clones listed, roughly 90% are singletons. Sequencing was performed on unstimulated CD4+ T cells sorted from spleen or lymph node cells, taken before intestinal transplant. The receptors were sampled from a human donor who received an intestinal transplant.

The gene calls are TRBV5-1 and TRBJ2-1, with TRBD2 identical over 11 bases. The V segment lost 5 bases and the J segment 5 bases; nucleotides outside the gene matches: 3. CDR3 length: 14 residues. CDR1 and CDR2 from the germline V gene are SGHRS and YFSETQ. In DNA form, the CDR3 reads TGCGCCAGCAGGGTAGCGGGGGGGAACAATGAGCAGTTCTTC. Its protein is CASRVAGGNNEQFF.

As DNA, the CDR3 is TGTGCCAGCAGTTCCCGGGGGGGTTCGGGCAATCAGCCCCAGCATTTT. It encodes CASSSRGGSGNQPQHF. The chain recombines TRBV6-5 with TRBJ1-5, with a weak D call TRBD1 (5 bases). CDR1 is MNHEY, CDR2 SVGAGI, per germline. This CDR3 region has 16 residues. V shed 4 bases and J shed 2 bases, with 15 bases lying between them.

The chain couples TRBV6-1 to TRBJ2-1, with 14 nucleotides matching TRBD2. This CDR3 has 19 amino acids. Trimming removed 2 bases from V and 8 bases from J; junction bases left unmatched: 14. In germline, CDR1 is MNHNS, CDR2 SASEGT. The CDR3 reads CASSELKKRLAGGGDEQFF. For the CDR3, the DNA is TGTGCCAGCAGTGAACTGAAAAAAAGACTAGCGGGGGGGGGCGATGAGCAGTTCTTC.

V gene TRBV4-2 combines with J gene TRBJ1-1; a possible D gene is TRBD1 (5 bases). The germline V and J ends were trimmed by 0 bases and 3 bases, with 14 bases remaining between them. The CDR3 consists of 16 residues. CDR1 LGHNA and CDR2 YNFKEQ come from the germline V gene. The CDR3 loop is CASSQDGSRVYTEAFF. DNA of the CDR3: TGTGCCAGCAGCCAAGATGGTAGCAGGGTTTACACTGAAGCTTTCTTT.

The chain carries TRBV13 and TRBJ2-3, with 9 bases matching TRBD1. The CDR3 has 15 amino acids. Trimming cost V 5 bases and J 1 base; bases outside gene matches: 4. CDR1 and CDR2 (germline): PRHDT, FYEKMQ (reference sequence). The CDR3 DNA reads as TGTGCCAGCAGCGGACGGACAGGGGGCACAGATACGCAGTATTTT. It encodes CASSGRTGGTDTQYF.

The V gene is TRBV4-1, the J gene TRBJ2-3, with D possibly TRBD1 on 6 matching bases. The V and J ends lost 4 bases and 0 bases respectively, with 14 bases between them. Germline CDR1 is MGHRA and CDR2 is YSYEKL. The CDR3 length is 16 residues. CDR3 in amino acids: CASSPTQTGSTDTQYF. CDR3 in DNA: TGCGCCAGCAGCCCTACACAAACAGGGAGCACAGATACGCAGTATTTT.

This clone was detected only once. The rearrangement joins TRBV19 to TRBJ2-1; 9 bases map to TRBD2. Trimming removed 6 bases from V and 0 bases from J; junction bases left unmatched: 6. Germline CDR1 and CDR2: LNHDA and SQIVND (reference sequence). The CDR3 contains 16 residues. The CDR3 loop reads CASRSSGGGSYNEQFF. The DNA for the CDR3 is TGTGCCAGTAGGAGTAGCGGGGGTGGCTCCTACAATGAGCAGTTCTTC.

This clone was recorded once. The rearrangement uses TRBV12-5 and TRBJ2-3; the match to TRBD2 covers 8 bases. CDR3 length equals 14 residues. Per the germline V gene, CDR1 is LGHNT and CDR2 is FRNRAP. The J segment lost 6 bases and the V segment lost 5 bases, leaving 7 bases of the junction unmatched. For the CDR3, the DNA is TGTGCTAGTGGTCTCGGACTAGCCGCGGATACGCAGTATTTT. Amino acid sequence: CASGLGLAADTQYF.

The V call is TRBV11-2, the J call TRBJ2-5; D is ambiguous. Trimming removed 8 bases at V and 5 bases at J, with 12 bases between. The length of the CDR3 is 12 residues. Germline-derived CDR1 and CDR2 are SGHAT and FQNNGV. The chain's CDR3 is CASLDRWETQYF. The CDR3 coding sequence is TGTGCCAGCTTAGATAGATGGGAGACCCAGTACTTC.

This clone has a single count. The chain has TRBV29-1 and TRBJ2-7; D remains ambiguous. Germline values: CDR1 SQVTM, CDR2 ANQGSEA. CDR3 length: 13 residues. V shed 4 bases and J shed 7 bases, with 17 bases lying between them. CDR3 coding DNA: TGCAGCGTTGGATCCCGGGTGACTCGGGAGCAGTACTTC. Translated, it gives CSVGSRVTREQYF.

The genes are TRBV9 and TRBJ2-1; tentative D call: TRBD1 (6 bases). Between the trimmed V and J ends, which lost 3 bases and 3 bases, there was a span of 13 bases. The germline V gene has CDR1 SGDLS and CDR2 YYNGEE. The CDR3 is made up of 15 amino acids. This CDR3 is CASSAEGDHYNEQFF. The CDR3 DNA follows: TGTGCCAGCAGCGCCGAGGGGGACCACTACAATGAGCAGTTCTTC.

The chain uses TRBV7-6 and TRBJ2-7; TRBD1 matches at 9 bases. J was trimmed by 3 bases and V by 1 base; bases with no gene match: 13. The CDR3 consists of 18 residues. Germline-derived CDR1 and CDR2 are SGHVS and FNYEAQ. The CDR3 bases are TGTGCCAGCAGCTTAGTCGTCTCTGGACAGGGGAGTTTCTACGAGCAGTACTTC. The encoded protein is CASSLVVSGQGSFYEQYF.

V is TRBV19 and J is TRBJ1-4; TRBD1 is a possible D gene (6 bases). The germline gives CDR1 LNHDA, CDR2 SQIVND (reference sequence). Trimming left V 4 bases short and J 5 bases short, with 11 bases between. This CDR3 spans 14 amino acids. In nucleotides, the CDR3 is TGTGCCAGTAGTAGGGGACACCGGAATGAAAAACTGTTTTTT. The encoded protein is CASSRGHRNEKLFF.

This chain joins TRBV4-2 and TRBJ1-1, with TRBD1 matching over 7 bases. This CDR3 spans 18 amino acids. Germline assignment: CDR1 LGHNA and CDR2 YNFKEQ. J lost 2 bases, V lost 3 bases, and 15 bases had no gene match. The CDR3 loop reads CASSQEDRRIAVNTEAFF. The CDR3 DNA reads TGTGCCAGCAGCCAGGAGGACAGGAGGATAGCCGTAAACACTGAAGCTTTCTTT.

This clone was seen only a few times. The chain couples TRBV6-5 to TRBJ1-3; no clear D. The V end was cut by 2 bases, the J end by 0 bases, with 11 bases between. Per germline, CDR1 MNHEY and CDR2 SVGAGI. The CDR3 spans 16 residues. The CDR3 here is CASSYAGTGSGNTIYF. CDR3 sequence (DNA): TGTGCCAGCAGTTACGCGGGTACGGGCTCTGGAAACACCATATATTTT.

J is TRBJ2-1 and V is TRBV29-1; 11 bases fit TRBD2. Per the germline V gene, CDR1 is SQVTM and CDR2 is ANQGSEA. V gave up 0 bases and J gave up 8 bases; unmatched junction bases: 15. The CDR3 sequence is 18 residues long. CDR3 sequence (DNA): TGCAGCGTTGAAGATCTATATAGCGGGGGGGAGACTTGGGATGAGCAGTTCTTC. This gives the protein CSVEDLYSGGETWDEQFF.

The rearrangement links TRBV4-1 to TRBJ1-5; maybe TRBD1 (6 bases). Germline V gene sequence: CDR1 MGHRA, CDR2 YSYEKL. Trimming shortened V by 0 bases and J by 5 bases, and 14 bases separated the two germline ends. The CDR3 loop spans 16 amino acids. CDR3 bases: TGCGCCAGCAGCCAAGAAGGGCAGGGGACCGATCAGCCCCAGCATTTT. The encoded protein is CASSQEGQGTDQPQHF.

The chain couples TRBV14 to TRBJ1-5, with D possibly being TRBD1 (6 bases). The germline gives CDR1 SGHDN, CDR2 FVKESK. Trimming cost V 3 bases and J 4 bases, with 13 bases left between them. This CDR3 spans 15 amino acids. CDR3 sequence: CASSQLTGQNQPQHF. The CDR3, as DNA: TGTGCCAGCAGCCAGCTTACAGGGCAAAATCAGCCCCAGCATTTT. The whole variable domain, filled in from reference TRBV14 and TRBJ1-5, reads EAGVTQFPSHSVIEKGQTVTLRCDPISGHDNLYWYRRVMGKEIKFLLHFVKESKQDESGMPNNRFLAERTGGTYSTLKVQPAELEDSGVYFCASSQLTGQNQPQHFGDGTRLSIL.

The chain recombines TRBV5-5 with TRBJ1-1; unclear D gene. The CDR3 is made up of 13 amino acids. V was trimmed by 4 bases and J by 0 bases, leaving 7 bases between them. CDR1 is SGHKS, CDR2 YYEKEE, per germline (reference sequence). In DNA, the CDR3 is TGTGCCAGCAGCAACTTAGTGAACACTGAAGCTTTCTTT. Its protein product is CASSNLVNTEAFF. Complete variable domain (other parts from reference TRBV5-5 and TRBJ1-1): DAGVTQSPTHLIKTRGQQVTLRCSPISGHKSVSWYQQVLGQGPQFIFQYYEKEERGRGNFPDRFSARQFPNYSSELNVNALLLGDSALYLCASSNLVNTEAFFGQGTRLTVV.

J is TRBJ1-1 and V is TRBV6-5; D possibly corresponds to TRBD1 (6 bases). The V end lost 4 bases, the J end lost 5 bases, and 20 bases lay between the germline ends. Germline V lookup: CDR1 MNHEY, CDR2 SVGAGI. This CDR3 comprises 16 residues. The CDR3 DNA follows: TGTGCCAGCAGTTCCCCCTTCGGGGGGGCGAAGACTGAAGCTTTCTTT. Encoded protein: CASSSPFGGAKTEAFF.